This T cell receptor beta chain comes out of a study of cytomegalovirus exposure and HLA in healthy donors. Turning to the study itself: Genotyping of some 400 donors showed that around 85% belonged to the Caucasian-associated ancestry cluster.

Primers: 60 Vbeta forward and 13 Jbeta reverse. Some clones are missing from TCRdb's copy, which holds only in-frame ones; the method was immunoSEQ multiplex PCR. There are 60,000 to 95,000 clones in the sample; around 84% occur only once, and over 7% lies in the top ten. Study-wide findings and caveats: There were 160 or so TCR beta chains listed as cytomegalovirus-associated. In a later analysis, compared with equally common non-associated chains, HLA-associated beta chains were more expanded. Analysis was carried out at a later point, and it linked a missense DCLRE1C variant to TCR beta V- and J-gene trimming.

This CDR3 has 18 residues. Losses at the gene ends were 1 base for V and 4 bases for J; bases not matched to a gene: 13. Germline lookup yields CDR1 SEHNR and CDR2 FQNEAQ (reference sequence). Remarks on this clone: The antigen is not known.

Material: PBMCs. The sequence was obtained from a woman between 40 and 55 years old in good health and CMV-seropositive. The rearrangement uses TRBV7-9 and TRBJ1-1; 9 bases match TRBD1. The CDR3 DNA reads TGTGCCAGCAGCTTAGTGAGGGTAGGGGACAGGGTGGCCACTGAAGCTTTCTTT. This gives the protein CASSLVRVGDRVATEAFF.